A single sample is the source of the 30 T cell receptor beta chains below, sequenced in a study of blood T cell repertoires in COVID-19. TCRdb's table, derived via immunoSEQ multiplex PCR, lists solely in-frame clones and lacks some. Found here are about 76,000 clones, roughly nine tenths of them singletons; the top ten hold just over 9%. Source material: peripheral blood. These receptors were taken from a human donor in a cohort sampled during active COVID-19.

The rearrangement joins TRBV18 to TRBJ2-7, with 7 bases aligning to TRBD1. The CDR3 covers 16 residues. V was pared by 0 bases and J by 3 bases, with 8 bases of the junction left unmatched. The germline V gene encodes CDR1 KGHSH and CDR2 LQKENI. The DNA of the CDR3 is TGTGCCAGCTCACCACCTCCTCCGGGACAGCACTACGAGCAGTACTTC. Its protein is CASSPPPPGQHYEQYF.

The chain is built from TRBV27 and TRBJ1-1; 7 bases match TRBD1. The J segment lost 2 bases and the V segment lost 5 bases, leaving 5 bases of the junction unmatched. Germline CDR1 and CDR2: MNHEY and SMNVEV (reference sequence). This CDR3 has 14 amino acids. CDR3 loop: CASSETGTNTEAFF. The CDR3 nucleotides read TGTGCCAGCAGTGAGACAGGGACCAACACTGAAGCTTTCTTT.

This chain uses TRBV11-2 with TRBJ2-1; TRBD2 agrees at 10 bases. The J segment lost 12 bases and the V segment lost 5 bases, leaving 16 bases of the junction unmatched. CDR3 length equals 16 residues. Looked up from germline, CDR1 is SGHAT and CDR2 is FQNNGV. CDR3 loop: CASSPPLAGDRLGQFF. CDR3 DNA sequence: TGTGCCAGCAGCCCGCCCCTAGCGGGAGATCGTCTTGGGCAGTTCTTC.

The chain uses TRBV30 and TRBJ2-5, with TRBD2 matching over 9 bases. Germline CDR1 reads GTSNPN; CDR2 reads SVGIG (reference sequence). V trimming: 3 bases; J trimming: 5 bases; junction bases outside the gene matches: 7. This CDR3 comprises 14 residues. The CDR3 DNA reads TGTGCCTGGAGCCTCGGCCTAGCGGGGGAGACCCAGTACTTC. Encoded protein: CAWSLGLAGETQYF.

The rearrangement links TRBV28 to TRBJ2-2; 10 bases are a match to TRBD2. The J segment lost 3 bases and the V segment lost 6 bases, leaving 4 bases of the junction unmatched. The length of the CDR3 is 15 residues. Germline V gene sequence: CDR1 MDHEN, CDR2 SYDVKM. The CDR3 nucleotides are TGTGCCAGCAGCTATCTAGCGGGAGACACCGGGGAGCTGTTTTTT. Its translation: CASSYLAGDTGELFF.

The chain links TRBV23-1 to TRBJ2-5; 12 bases map to TRBD1. TRBV23-1 is designated an ORF whose function remains uncertain. The CDR3 length is 16 residues. The V gene end was trimmed by 7 bases and the J gene end by 5 bases; junction bases not matched to a gene: 11. The CDR3 bases are TGCGCCAGCACCAAAGAGGGGGACAGGGGGCTGGAGACCCAGTACTTC. It encodes CASTKEGDRGLETQYF.

This chain joins TRBV4-1 and TRBJ1-5; 11 nucleotides match TRBD1. The CDR3 extends over 20 amino acids. The germline V gene has CDR1 MGHRA and CDR2 YSYEKL. V lost 6 bases and J lost 0; bases outside the gene matches: 16. The CDR3 region has the DNA TGCGCCAGCAGTCGCGGCCTACCGGGACAGGGGGAACATAGCAATCAGCCCCAGCATTTT. This gives the protein CASSRGLPGQGEHSNQPQHF.

The gene calls are TRBV6-6 and TRBJ2-3; 8 nucleotides agree with TRBD2. This CDR3 contains 15 residues. Germline V gene sequence: CDR1 MNHNY, CDR2 SVGAGI (reference sequence). J was trimmed by 0 bases and V by 6 bases; bases with no gene match: 5. CDR3 region: CASRVAGISTDTQYF. CDR3 DNA: TGTGCCAGCAGGGTAGCGGGGATTAGCACAGATACGCAGTATTTT.

This chain links TRBV28 with TRBJ2-7; 7 bases are a match to TRBD2. CDR3 length equals 15 residues. Trimming took 2 bases from V and 3 from J; bases not matched to a gene: 7. Per germline, CDR1 MDHEN and CDR2 SYDVKM. The CDR3, as DNA: TGTGCCAGCAGTTTAGGGAGGGGAGAAGGCTACGAGCAGTACTTC. Its protein product is CASSLGRGEGYEQYF.

This clone was detected once. The V and J genes are TRBV10-2 and TRBJ1-1; 10 bases agree with TRBD1. The J segment lost 3 bases and the V segment lost 2 bases, leaving 0 bases of the junction unmatched. This CDR3 is 14 amino acids long. The germline CDR1 and CDR2 sequences are WSHSY and SAAADI. This chain's CDR3 is CASSEDRGHTEAFF. In DNA, the CDR3 is TGCGCCAGCAGTGAGGACAGGGGGCACACTGAAGCTTTCTTT.

The chain joins TRBV7-2 to TRBJ1-2; 7 bases align to TRBD1. The V segment lost 5 bases and the J segment 0 bases; nucleotides outside the gene matches: 6. The CDR3 extends over 15 amino acids. The germline CDR1 and CDR2 sequences are SGHTA and FQGNSA. DNA of the CDR3: TGTGCCAGCAGCGCACAGGGGCCCTCTAACTATGGCTACACCTTC. This sequence encodes CASSAQGPSNYGYTF.

CDR3: CASSSLADTSYYNEQFF. The CDR3, as DNA: TGTGCCAGCAGCTCGCTAGCGGATACCTCTTACTACAATGAGCAGTTCTTC. The V call is TRBV7-9, the J call TRBJ2-1; 7 nucleotides align to TRBD2. The V segment lost 4 bases and the J segment 3 bases; nucleotides outside the gene matches: 12. CDR1 is SEHNR, CDR2 FQNEAQ, per germline (reference sequence). This CDR3 region has 17 residues.

This sequence joins TRBV29-1 and TRBJ1-2; D perhaps matches TRBD1 (6 bases). V was pared by 5 bases and J by 1 base, with 8 bases between. This CDR3 comprises 12 residues. Germline V lookup: CDR1 SQVTM, CDR2 ANQGSEA. In DNA, the CDR3 is TGCAGCGTTCGGACAGATAACTATGGCTACACCTTC. Its protein is CSVRTDNYGYTF.

The J gene is TRBJ2-1, the V gene TRBV9; 13 positions agree with TRBD2. CDR1 and CDR2 from the germline V gene are SGDLS and YYNGEE. The CDR3 length is 17 residues. The V segment lost 4 bases and the J segment 2 bases; nucleotides outside the gene matches: 6. The DNA of the CDR3 is TGTGCCAGCAGCATTGGACTAGCGGGGGCTCCCTACAATGAGCAGTTCTTC. Translating it yields CASSIGLAGAPYNEQFF.

This chain links TRBV19 with TRBJ1-1; 8 bases agree with TRBD1. CDR1 is LNHDA, CDR2 SQIVND, per germline (reference sequence). This CDR3 comprises 14 residues. With 6 bases clipped from V and 6 bases from J, the junction kept 9 bases outside the gene matches. In DNA, the CDR3 is TGTGCCAGTAGCGGTTCAGGGGGCGTCTCTGAAGCTTTCTTT. This encodes CASSGSGGVSEAFF.

This chain uses TRBV7-2 with TRBJ2-7; 13 nucleotides align to TRBD2. There are 17 residues in the CDR3. V dropped 1 base and J dropped 4; count of bases not matched to a gene: 7. Germline V CDR1 and CDR2: SGHTA, FQGNSA. The CDR3 loop is CASSLDPPGLAGYEQYF. The CDR3 DNA follows: TGTGCCAGCAGCTTAGATCCCCCGGGACTAGCGGGGTACGAGCAGTACTTC. Full variable domain (missing parts from reference TRBV7-2 and TRBJ2-7): GAGVSQSPSNKVTEKGKDVELRCDPISGHTALYWYRQSLGQGLEFLIYFQGNSAPDKSGLPSDRFSAERTGGSVSTLTIQRTQQEDSAVYLCASSLDPPGLAGYEQYFGPGTRLTVT.

This clone has just a few counts. This chain joins TRBV30 and TRBJ2-1, with TRBD1 matching over 9 bases. The CDR3 runs to 14 residues. J lost 9 bases, V lost 3 bases, and 9 bases had no gene match. The V gene's germline CDR1 is GTSNPN and CDR2 SVGIG (reference sequence). CDR3: CAWRTTGGKAEQFF. The CDR3 nucleotides are TGTGCCTGGAGGACGACAGGGGGGAAGGCTGAGCAGTTCTTC.

The rearrangement uses TRBV19 and TRBJ2-3; no definite D call. CDR1 and CDR2 from the germline V gene are LNHDA and SQIVND (reference sequence). The length of the CDR3 is 14 residues. The V and J ends lost 3 bases and 4 bases respectively, with 11 bases between them. The CDR3 region is CASSIGASADTQYF. DNA for the CDR3: TGTGCCAGTAGTATTGGAGCGAGCGCAGATACGCAGTATTTT.

The V call is TRBV9, the J call TRBJ2-2; 7 nucleotides line up with TRBD2. The junction had 7 bases not matched to a gene; V was cut back by 0 bases and J by 5 bases. CDR3 size: 16 residues. Germline V lookup: CDR1 SGDLS, CDR2 YYNGEE. The CDR3 bases are TGTGCCAGCAGCGTAGTTGTGGGAGGGTCGACCGGGGAGCTGTTTTTT. Amino acid sequence: CASSVVVGGSTGELFF.

The chain links TRBV5-6 to TRBJ1-1, with D maybe TRBD1 (5 bases). The V end was cut by 6 bases, the J end by 5 bases, with 14 bases between. This CDR3 region has 13 residues. Germline CDR1 is SGHDT and CDR2 is YYEEEE. Here the CDR3 DNA reads TGTGCCAGCACCCTATTGGGGGGAACTGAAGCTTTCTTT. This encodes CASTLLGGTEAFF.

This chain connects TRBV29-1 to TRBJ2-2, with unresolved D. The CDR3 is 11 amino acids. Germline loops: CDR1 SQVTM, CDR2 ANQGSEA. CDR3 in DNA: TGCAGGGCAGAACCAACGTGGGAGCTGTTTTTT. Its translation: CRAEPTWELFF.

CDR3 nucleotides: TGTGCCAGCAGTTCATCGACTAGCGGGAGCCCCGGCCGACCCTACGAGCAGTACTTC. Protein: CASSSSTSGSPGRPYEQYF. The chain uses TRBV28 and TRBJ2-7; 12 nucleotides agree with TRBD2. The junction had 15 bases not matched to a gene; V was cut back by 4 bases and J by 2 bases. Germline V lookup: CDR1 MDHEN, CDR2 SYDVKM. The CDR3 extends over 19 amino acids.

The rearrangement uses TRBV15 and TRBJ2-3; D is unresolved. The germline V and J ends were trimmed by 0 bases and 4 bases, with 11 bases remaining between them. The germline V gene has CDR1 LNHNV and CDR2 YYDKDF (reference sequence). This CDR3 comprises 15 residues. The CDR3, as DNA: TGTGCCACCAGCAGAGACGATCGAAGCGCAGATACGCAGTATTTT. Its translation is CATSRDDRSADTQYF. The full variable domain, its missing parts supplied by reference TRBV15 and TRBJ2-3, is DAMVIQNPRYQVTQFGKPVTLSCSQTLNHNVMYWYQQKSSQAPKLLFHYYDKDFNNEADTPDNFQSRRPNTSFCFLDIRSPGLGDTAMYLCATSRDDRSADTQYFGPGTRLTVL.

This sequence joins TRBV2 and TRBJ2-5; D might be TRBD1 (6 bases). Deletions cut 10 bases from V and 0 bases from J, with 15 bases between. Germline CDR1 is SNHLY and CDR2 is FYNNEI. This CDR3 spans 14 amino acids. CDR3 loop: CANKRAGDQETQYF. In nucleotides, the CDR3 is TGTGCCAACAAAAGGGCAGGGGACCAAGAGACCCAGTACTTC.

The gene calls are TRBV18 and TRBJ2-2; 7 positions match TRBD1. CDR1 is KGHSH and CDR2 is LQKENI in the germline V gene. V was clipped by 1 base and J by 0 bases; unmatched bases: 2. The CDR3 consists of 16 residues. CDR3 region: CASSPRTGSNTGELFF. CDR3 DNA: TGTGCCAGCTCACCACGGACAGGTTCGAACACCGGGGAGCTGTTTTTT.

This clone has a handful of counts. The rearrangement joins TRBV27 to TRBJ2-1; 8 bases agree with TRBD1. This CDR3 region has 16 residues. The germline CDR1 and CDR2 sequences are MNHEY and SMNVEV (reference sequence). The J segment lost 7 bases and the V segment lost 1 base, leaving 9 bases of the junction unmatched. The CDR3 loop is CASSLYSRGRNNEQFF. The DNA for the CDR3 is TGTGCCAGCAGTTTATATAGCAGGGGGCGTAATAATGAGCAGTTCTTC.

The chain employs TRBV25-1 and TRBJ2-3; D might be TRBD2 (5 bases). The length of the CDR3 is 16 residues. V shed 2 bases and J shed 6 bases, with 18 bases lying between them. Germline V gives CDR1 MGHDK, CDR2 SYGVNS. The CDR3 sequence is CASSEIGGRGDDTQYF. The CDR3 DNA follows: TGTGCCAGCAGTGAAATCGGCGGGCGTGGTGATGATACGCAGTATTTT.

The V gene is TRBV21-1, the J gene TRBJ2-6; the DNA was not compared with TRBD1, the D call given in the table. TRBV21-1 is a documented pseudogene. The CDR3 sequence is 19 residues long. The CDR3 reads CATRGQGHLAISGANVLTF. The CDR3 DNA is TGTGCCACCAGAGGACAGGGGCACCTAGCTATCTCTGGGGCCAACGTCCTGACTTTC.

The chain is built from TRBV5-5 and TRBJ1-5; D gene unclear. Per the germline V gene, CDR1 is SGHKS and CDR2 is YYEKEE (reference sequence). CDR3 length: 15 amino acids. Deletions cut 1 base from V and 0 bases from J, with 8 bases between. The CDR3 protein is CASSLLYYSNQPQHF. The CDR3 bases are TGTGCCAGCAGCTTGTTATATTATAGCAATCAGCCCCAGCATTTT.

V gene TRBV27 combines with J gene TRBJ2-7, with 12 bases that match TRBD1. CDR1 MNHEY and CDR2 SMNVEV come from the germline V gene (reference sequence). V dropped 5 bases and J dropped 9; count of bases not matched to a gene: 11. The CDR3 consists of 15 residues. The CDR3 DNA sequence: TGTGCCAGCAGTCCCTGGGGGACAGGGGGCGGCGGGCAGTACTTC. Its translation is CASSPWGTGGGGQYF.